This TCR beta chain was obtained from a study of radiotherapy plus CTLA-4 blockade in lung cancer. As to this clone: Its specificity is unknown.

Focal radiation was given together with CTLA-4 blockade (ipilimumab) to patients with chemo-refractory metastatic non-small-cell lung cancer. General study findings and limits: According to reports, early shifts in blood T cell clones, alongside interferon-beta, forecast response most accurately. Blood TCR clones of tumor origin expanded after radiotherapy plus ipilimumab.

Clones were read by immunoSEQ multiplex PCR, and TCRdb kept only the in-frame ones, dropping some. The table shows around 45,000 clones, with around 73% occurring only once. This TCR derives from a human donor with non-small cell lung cancer who had a complete response to radiotherapy plus ipilimumab. This specimen was peripheral blood, taken from a patient treated with radiotherapy plus ipilimumab.

The chain's CDR3 is CAHRRGTNEQFF. As DNA, the CDR3 is TGTGCACACCGACGGGGGACCAATGAGCAGTTCTTC. The rearrangement uses TRBV6-1 and TRBJ2-1, with D possibly being TRBD2 (6 bases). The CDR3 runs to 12 residues. CDR1 is MNHNS and CDR2 is SASEGT in the germline V gene.